Each of the 8 T cell receptor beta chains below was sequenced from the same sample in a study of T cells in Graves' hyperthyroidism and ophthalmopathy. The TCR beta CDR3 regions underwent amplification using RNA transcripts as the source. The HTBI primer set served for first-round RT-PCR of the TCR CDR3. One entry per CDR3 protein results from TCRdb running MiXCR on the multiplex PCR reads. Here the sample spans more than 450,000 distinct CDR3 sequences, just under 20% being singletons. Sequencing was carried out using blood. These receptors originate from a middle-aged man with Graves' ophthalmopathy.

The CDR3 sequence is CASTEREDTDTQYF. The CDR3 coding sequence is TGTGCCAGTACCGAGCGGGAGGACACAGATACGCAGTATTTT. The genes are TRBV19 and TRBJ2-3; 9 bases agree with TRBD2. V lost 7 bases and J lost 2; bases outside the gene matches: 4. The CDR3 spans 14 residues. Germline assignment: CDR1 LNHDA and CDR2 SQIVND (reference sequence).

The chain couples TRBV6-1 to TRBJ2-2, with 9 bases matching TRBD2. V was clipped by 5 bases and J by 1 base; unmatched bases: 11. Germline V gene data show CDR1 as MNHNS and CDR2 as SASEGT. This CDR3 spans 18 amino acids. The CDR3 DNA reads TGTGCCAGCAGTTCCAAAATCCTGACTAGCGGGAACACCGGGGAGCTGTTTTTT. Translating it yields CASSSKILTSGNTGELFF.

This clonotype was counted ten times or more. The genes are TRBV24-1 and TRBJ1-2; tentatively, D is TRBD1 (5 bases). The CDR3 is made up of 12 amino acids. Trimming stripped 5 bases from V and 4 bases from J, with 7 bases between. Germline lookup yields CDR1 KGHDR and CDR2 SFDVKD. CDR3 loop: CATSGDSYGYTF. As DNA, the CDR3 is TGTGCCACCAGTGGCGACAGCTATGGCTACACCTTC.

V usage is TRBV7-3 and J usage is TRBJ2-1; D is possibly TRBD2 (5 bases). CDR1 and CDR2 from the germline V gene are SGHTA and FQGTGA. V was shortened by 5 bases and J by 2 bases, with 13 bases between the two germline ends. CDR3 size: 15 residues. CDR3: CASSLSIGAYNEQFF. CDR3 sequence (DNA): TGTGCCAGCAGCCTCAGTATCGGGGCCTACAATGAGCAGTTCTTC.

This chain uses TRBV28 with TRBJ1-4; D may be TRBD1 (5 bases). Germline V gene data show CDR1 as MDHEN and CDR2 as SYDVKM. This CDR3 is 14 amino acids long. The V end lost 5 bases, the J end lost 3 bases, and 10 bases lay between the germline ends. CDR3: CASSPGGPNEKLFF. The CDR3 region has the DNA TGTGCCAGCAGTCCTGGGGGTCCTAATGAAAAACTGTTTTTT.

J is TRBJ2-2 and V is TRBV12-3 or TRBV12-4; TRBD1 matches 10 bases. The CDR3 totals 16 residues. V was clipped by 5 bases and J by 4 bases; unmatched bases: 7. The DNA of the CDR3 is TGTGCCAGCAGTGATCCTCGACAGGGGGCCACCGGGGAGCTGTTTTTT. It codes for CASSDPRQGATGELFF.

The chain is built from TRBV5-1 and TRBJ2-7; D is perhaps TRBD1 (6 bases). The CDR3 is made up of 14 amino acids. V gave up 4 bases and J gave up 7 bases, with 18 bases separating them. Germline CDR1 reads SGHRS; CDR2 reads YFSETQ. In DNA form, the CDR3 reads TGCGCCAGCAGCGGTCAGATGGCGAGGGGGGAGCAGTACTTC. It specifies CASSGQMARGEQYF.

Many counts were recorded for this clonotype. The chain links TRBV3-1 to TRBJ2-1; maybe TRBD2 (6 bases). Trimming pared 4 bases from V and 1 base from J, leaving 11 bases between. Germline CDR1 LGHDT, CDR2 YNNKEL (reference sequence). The CDR3 runs to 15 residues. This CDR3 reads CASSPNRGSYNEQFF. In DNA form, the CDR3 reads TGTGCCAGCAGCCCCAACCGGGGGTCCTACAATGAGCAGTTCTTC.